This T cell receptor beta chain was recorded in a study of cytomegalovirus exposure and HLA in healthy donors. PCR used 60 Vbeta primers and 13 Jbeta primers. Assay: immunoSEQ multiplex PCR; the TCRdb copy retains only in-frame clones and omits some. Among approximately 180,000 clones listed, 70% to 75% were seen once. The CDR3 runs to 14 residues. CDR1 is MNHNS, CDR2 SASEGT, per germline. V gave up 2 bases and J gave up 6 bases, with 13 bases separating them. Material for sequencing was PBMCs. This sequence joins TRBV6-1 and TRBJ1-1, with a tentative D call TRBD1 (5 bases). The receptor was derived from a male donor in good health and CMV-seronegative. CDR3 in amino acids: CASSEIGGDAEAFF. The DNA for the CDR3 is TGTGCCAGCAGTGAAATCGGGGGGGATGCTGAAGCTTTCTTT.